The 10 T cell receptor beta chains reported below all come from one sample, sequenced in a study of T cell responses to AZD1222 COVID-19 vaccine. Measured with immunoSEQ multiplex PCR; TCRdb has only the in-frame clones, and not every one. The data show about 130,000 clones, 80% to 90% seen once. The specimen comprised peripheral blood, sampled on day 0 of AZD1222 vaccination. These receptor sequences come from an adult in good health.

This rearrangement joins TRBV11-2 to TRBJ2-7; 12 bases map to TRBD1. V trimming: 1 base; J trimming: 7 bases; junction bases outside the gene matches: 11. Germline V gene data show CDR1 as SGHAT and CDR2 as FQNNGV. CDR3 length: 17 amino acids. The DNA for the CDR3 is TGTGCCAGCAGCTTAGCCGGGACAGGGGGCGCTGGGAGGGAGCAGTACTTC. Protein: CASSLAGTGGAGREQYF.

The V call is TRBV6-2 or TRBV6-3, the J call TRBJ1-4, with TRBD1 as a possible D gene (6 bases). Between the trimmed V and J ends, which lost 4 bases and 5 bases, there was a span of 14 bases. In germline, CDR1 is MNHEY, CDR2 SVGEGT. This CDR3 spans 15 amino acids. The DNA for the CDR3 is TGTGCCAGCAGTTCCAGACAGGTGGGCAATGAAAAACTGTTTTTT. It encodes CASSSRQVGNEKLFF.

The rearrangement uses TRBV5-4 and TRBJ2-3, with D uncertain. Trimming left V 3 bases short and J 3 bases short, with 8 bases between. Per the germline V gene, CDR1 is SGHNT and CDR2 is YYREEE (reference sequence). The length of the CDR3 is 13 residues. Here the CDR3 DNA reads TGTGCCAGCAGCTCGTATAGGACAGATACGCAGTATTTT. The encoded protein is CASSSYRTDTQYF.

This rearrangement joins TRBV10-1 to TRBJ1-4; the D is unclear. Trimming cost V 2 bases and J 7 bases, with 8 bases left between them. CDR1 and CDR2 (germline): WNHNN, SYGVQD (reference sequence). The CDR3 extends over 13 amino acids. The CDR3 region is CASSERIREKLFF. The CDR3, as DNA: TGCGCCAGCAGTGAGAGGATTCGTGAAAAACTGTTTTTT.

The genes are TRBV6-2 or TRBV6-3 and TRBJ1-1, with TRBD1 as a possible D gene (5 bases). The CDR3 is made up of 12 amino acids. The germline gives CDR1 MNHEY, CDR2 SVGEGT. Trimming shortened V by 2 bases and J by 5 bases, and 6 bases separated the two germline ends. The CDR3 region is CASSYDSTEAFF. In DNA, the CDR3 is TGTGCCAGCAGTTACGACAGTACTGAAGCTTTCTTT.

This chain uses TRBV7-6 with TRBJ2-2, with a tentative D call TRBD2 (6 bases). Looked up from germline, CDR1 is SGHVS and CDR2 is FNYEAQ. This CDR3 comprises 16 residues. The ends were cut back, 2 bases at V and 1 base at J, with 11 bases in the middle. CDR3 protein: CASSLLGGENTGELFF. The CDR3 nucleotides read TGTGCCAGCAGCTTATTGGGCGGGGAGAACACCGGGGAGCTGTTTTTT.

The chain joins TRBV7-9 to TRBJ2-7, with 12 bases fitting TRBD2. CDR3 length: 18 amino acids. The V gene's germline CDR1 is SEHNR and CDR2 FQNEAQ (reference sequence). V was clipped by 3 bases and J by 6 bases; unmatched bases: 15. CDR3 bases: TGTGCCAGCAGCTTTACTCTAGCGGGAGGGCCTCAATTATTCGAGCAGTACTTC. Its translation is CASSFTLAGGPQLFEQYF. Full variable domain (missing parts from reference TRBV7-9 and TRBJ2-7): DTGVSQNPRHKITKRGQNVTFRCDPISEHNRLYWYRQTLGQGPEFLTYFQNEAQLEKSRLLSDRFSAERPKGSFSTLEIQRTEQGDSAMYLCASSFTLAGGPQLFEQYFGPGTRLTVT.

CDR3 sequence reads: CASSYSQATDTQYF. The CDR3, as DNA: TGTGCCAGCAGTTACTCACAGGCCACAGATACGCAGTATTTT. This chain connects TRBV6-5 to TRBJ2-3; D possibly corresponds to TRBD1 (5 bases). Trimming took 0 bases from V and 2 from J, leaving 6 bases between them. The germline CDR1 and CDR2 sequences are MNHEY and SVGAGI. This CDR3 has 14 residues.

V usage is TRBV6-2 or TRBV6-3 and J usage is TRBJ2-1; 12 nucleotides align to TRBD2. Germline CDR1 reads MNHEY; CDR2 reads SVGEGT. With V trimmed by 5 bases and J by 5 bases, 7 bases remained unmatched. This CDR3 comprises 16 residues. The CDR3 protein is CASSLLAGGPDNEQFF. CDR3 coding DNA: TGTGCCAGCAGTCTTCTAGCGGGAGGGCCCGACAATGAGCAGTTCTTC.

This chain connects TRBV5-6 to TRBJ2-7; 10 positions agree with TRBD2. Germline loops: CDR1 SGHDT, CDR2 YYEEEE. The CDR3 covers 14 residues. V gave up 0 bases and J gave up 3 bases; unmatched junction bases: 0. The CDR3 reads CASSLVAGGYEQYF. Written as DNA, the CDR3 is TGTGCCAGCAGCTTGGTAGCGGGAGGCTACGAGCAGTACTTC.